This T cell receptor (beta chain) was captured in a study of T cell responses to AZD1222 COVID-19 vaccine. Study-level points and caveats: Reportedly, nearly half of unique spike TCRs recognized epitopes outside B.1.351/B.1.1.7 mutations. Donors, mostly white British, included more females; clonal diversity was possibly underestimated. Once two AZD1222 doses were given, Spike-specific TCR breadth and depth went up.

In the case of this clone: As yet, its antigen is unknown.

Only in-frame clones appear in the TCRdb table, and some are missing; sequencing was by immunoSEQ multiplex PCR. This sample has 150,000 to 180,000 clones, with 85% to 90% found just once. The CDR3 is made up of 15 amino acids. Per the germline V gene, CDR1 is KGHDR and CDR2 is SFDVKD. With 2 bases clipped from V and 5 bases from J, the junction kept 3 bases outside the gene matches. The starting material was peripheral blood, obtained on day 0 of MenACWY control vaccination. This receptor was obtained from an adult in good health. The V and J genes are TRBV24-1 and TRBJ2-3; the match to TRBD2 covers 10 bases. The CDR3 here is CATSDSAGGGDTQYF. The DNA of the CDR3 is TGTGCCACCAGTGATTCAGCGGGAGGGGGAGATACGCAGTATTTT.